One sample yielded the 6 T cell receptor beta chains listed below, sequenced in a study of blood T cells in healthy people across ages. Alongside a J-beta primer mix, a sample-barcoded 5' primer served in a second PCR lasting about 6 to 11 cycles. TCRdb redid the calling of the 5' RACE reads with MiXCR, one entry per CDR3 protein. The sample shows around 800,000 distinct CDR3 sequences, approximately 65% of them seen only once. Sequenced sample: blood. The receptors were gathered from a man aged 30-40 years in good health.

The chain combines TRBV7-2 with TRBJ2-3, with 9 bases lining up with TRBD2. The CDR3 spans 14 residues. Germline trimming cut 6 bases from V and 6 bases from J; bases unmatched to any gene: 7. The germline gives CDR1 SGHTA, CDR2 FQGNSA. The CDR3 bases are TGTGCCAGCAGTTGGACTAGCGAGGGGGATACGCAGTATTTT. Protein: CASSWTSEGDTQYF.

The J gene is TRBJ1-4, the V gene TRBV27; D unclear. There are 14 residues in the CDR3. Trimming took off 3 bases at V and 5 bases at J, with 10 bases between the two ends. Germline-derived CDR1 and CDR2 are MNHEY and SMNVEV (reference sequence). CDR3 residues: CASSFTGSNEKLFF. CDR3 nucleotide sequence: TGTGCCAGCAGTTTCACGGGATCGAATGAAAAACTGTTTTTT.

This chain joins TRBV5-1 and TRBJ2-3; weak D call: TRBD2 (6 bases). The CDR3 contains 15 residues. Germline CDR1 and CDR2: SGHRS and YFSETQ. The V gene lost 4 bases and the J gene lost 1 base, with 13 bases spanning the gap. The CDR3 DNA sequence: TGCGCCAGCAGCGAATCCTGGGGGGGCACAGATACGCAGTATTTT. It translates to CASSESWGGTDTQYF.

V and J are TRBV21-1 and TRBJ2-1; the DNA was not used to check the table's D call, TRBD2. TRBV21-1 is assigned pseudogene status. The CDR3 extends over 13 amino acids. CDR3 DNA: TGTGCCAGCAGCCGGGGGGGTCACGTTGAGCAGTTCTTC. This translates into CASSRGGHVEQFF.

In its sample, this clonotype was seen a few times. The V gene is TRBV5-1, the J gene TRBJ2-5; D possibly matches TRBD1 or TRBD2 (6 bases each). This CDR3 is 12 amino acids long. Trimming pared 6 bases from V and 4 bases from J, leaving 10 bases between. Germline CDR1 SGHRS, CDR2 YFSETQ. CDR3 residues: CASNGGVETQYF. The CDR3 DNA sequence: TGCGCCAGCAACGGGGGCGTAGAGACCCAGTACTTC.

The rearrangement uses TRBV5-1 and TRBJ2-7, with D hard to call. The V and J ends lost 0 bases and 0 bases respectively, with 13 bases between them. This CDR3 is 16 amino acids long. CDR1 is SGHRS and CDR2 is YFSETQ in the germline V gene. CDR3 sequence reads: CASSLGASRGSYEQYF. The CDR3 DNA is TGCGCCAGCAGCTTGGGGGCCAGCAGAGGCTCCTACGAGCAGTACTTC.